The 19 T cell receptor beta chains below were found in one sample sequenced in a study of ipilimumab plus nivolumab after autologous stem cell transplantation. Method: immunoSEQ multiplex PCR; TCRdb's copy keeps in-frame clones and lacks some. The sample comprises 15,000 to 20,000 clones, 81% of which are singletons, and around 6.8% rests with the top ten. The material was PBMCs, obtained in a trial of ipilimumab plus nivolumab as post-transplant consolidation. The receptors were gathered from a male donor with diffuse large B-cell lymphoma.

The chain uses TRBV6-5 and TRBJ1-2; 9 nucleotides line up with TRBD1. The germline gives CDR1 MNHEY, CDR2 SVGAGI. The CDR3 runs to 16 residues. V was clipped by 3 bases and J by 2 bases; unmatched bases: 7. The CDR3 loop is CASSYAQGQGNYGYTF. The CDR3 DNA is TGTGCCAGCAGTTATGCGCAGGGACAGGGAAACTATGGCTACACCTTC.

V gene TRBV10-3 combines with J gene TRBJ1-6; D may be TRBD1 (6 bases). The V end lost 0 bases, the J end lost 8 bases, and 14 bases lay between the germline ends. This CDR3 spans 16 amino acids. CDR1 and CDR2 from the germline V gene are ENHRY and SYGVKD. As DNA, the CDR3 is TGTGCCATCAGTGAGTCGACGGGGGCGAGGGATTCACCCCTCCACTTT. It specifies CAISESTGARDSPLHF.

The chain has TRBV6-6 and TRBJ1-2; D is possibly TRBD1 (5 bases). The CDR3 is made up of 13 amino acids. From germline, CDR1 is MNHNY and CDR2 SVGAGI (reference sequence). The ends were cut back, 5 bases at V and 2 bases at J, with 9 bases in the middle. CDR3 sequence: CASSKDSNYGYTF. In DNA form, the CDR3 reads TGTGCCAGCAGTAAAGACAGCAACTATGGCTACACCTTC.

The rearrangement uses TRBV11-2 and TRBJ2-5; 7 bases are shared with TRBD1. V shed 5 bases, J shed 0 bases, and the junction held 6 bases outside the gene matches. Germline V gene data show CDR1 as SGHAT and CDR2 as FQNNGV. This CDR3 has 15 amino acids. The CDR3 here is CASSPTGQYQETQYF. In DNA form, the CDR3 reads TGTGCCAGCAGCCCGACGGGACAGTACCAAGAGACCCAGTACTTC.

The chain employs TRBV7-9 and TRBJ1-2; D is possibly TRBD1 (5 bases). CDR1 is SEHNR and CDR2 is FQNEAQ in the germline V gene (reference sequence). CDR3 size: 15 residues. Trimming pared 5 bases from V and 4 bases from J, leaving 17 bases between. The CDR3 coding sequence is TGTGCCAGCAGCCGCAGCGGCCAGGGCTCCTATGGCTACACCTTC. It translates to CASSRSGQGSYGYTF. Complete variable domain (other parts from reference TRBV7-9 and TRBJ1-2): DTGVSQNPRHKITKRGQNVTFRCDPISEHNRLYWYRQTLGQGPEFLTYFQNEAQLEKSRLLSDRFSAERPKGSFSTLEIQRTEQGDSAMYLCASSRSGQGSYGYTFGSGTRLTVV.

The count of this clone is one. V and J are TRBV18 and TRBJ1-1; D is unclear. Trimming cost V 0 bases and J 4 bases, with 6 bases left between them. Per germline, CDR1 KGHSH and CDR2 LQKENI. The CDR3 is made up of 13 amino acids. The CDR3 region is CASSPPVRTEAFF. As DNA, the CDR3 is TGTGCCAGCTCACCACCGGTTCGCACTGAAGCTTTCTTT.

The CDR3 sequence: CASSLRRRVQETQYF. In DNA, the CDR3 is TGTGCCAGCAGCTTACGTCGCAGGGTCCAAGAGACCCAGTACTTC. This rearrangement joins TRBV7-2 to TRBJ2-5; tentative D call: TRBD1 (5 bases). Germline V gives CDR1 SGHTA, CDR2 FQGNSA. The CDR3 loop spans 15 amino acids. Trimming removed 2 bases from V and 1 base from J, with 11 bases in between. Using reference TRBV7-2 and TRBJ2-5 for the parts outside the CDR3, the full variable domain is GAGVSQSPSNKVTEKGKDVELRCDPISGHTALYWYRQSLGQGLEFLIYFQGNSAPDKSGLPSDRFSAERTGGSVSTLTIQRTQQEDSAVYLCASSLRRRVQETQYFGPGTRLLVL.

The J gene is TRBJ2-7, the V gene TRBV7-6, with 10 nucleotides matching TRBD1. The CDR3 consists of 15 residues. V shed 3 bases and J 4 bases; nucleotides not matched to a gene: 6. Germline V CDR1 and CDR2: SGHVS, FNYEAQ. The CDR3 sequence: CASSLGTGAGYEQYF. CDR3 in DNA: TGTGCCAGCAGCTTGGGGACAGGGGCCGGGTACGAGCAGTACTTC.

The chain is built from TRBV29-1 and TRBJ2-5, with D hard to call. Trimming took 5 bases from V and 2 from J, leaving 12 bases between them. Germline values: CDR1 SQVTM, CDR2 ANQGSEA. This CDR3 has 13 amino acids. CDR3: CSVRQIMQETQYF. The CDR3 nucleotides read TGCAGCGTTAGGCAGATAATGCAAGAGACCCAGTACTTC.

The genes are TRBV5-3 and TRBJ2-1, with 7 positions matching TRBD1. TRBV5-3 is marked as an open reading frame, function uncertain. Germline trimming cut 7 bases from V and 2 bases from J; bases unmatched to any gene: 15. The CDR3 runs to 17 residues. The CDR3 loop reads CARFLCLGQRAYNEQFF. Written as DNA, the CDR3 is TGTGCCAGATTCCTCTGCCTGGGACAGAGAGCCTACAATGAGCAGTTCTTC.

The CDR3 DNA sequence: TGTGCCACCAGCAATAGACAGGGACAGGACGAGCAGTACTTC. Protein: CATSNRQGQDEQYF. This chain uses TRBV15 with TRBJ2-7; 8 bases map to TRBD1. The trim removed 4 bases at V and 5 bases at J, leaving 7 bases unmatched. Germline V gives CDR1 LNHNV, CDR2 YYDKDF (reference sequence). The CDR3 extends over 14 amino acids.

The rearrangement joins TRBV6-5 to TRBJ1-1; TRBD1 might be the D (5 bases). Trimming took off 7 bases at V and 5 bases at J, with 8 bases between the two ends. CDR1 and CDR2 (germline): MNHEY, SVGAGI. CDR3 length equals 11 residues. CDR3 sequence: CASIRGTEAFF. The CDR3 coding sequence is TGTGCCAGCATACGGGGGACTGAAGCTTTCTTT.

The J gene is TRBJ2-5, the V gene TRBV6-1; a weak D match, TRBD2 (6 bases). The CDR3 totals 13 residues. Looked up from germline, CDR1 is MNHNS and CDR2 is SASEGT. Deletions cut 4 bases from V and 5 bases from J, with 11 bases between. CDR3 in DNA: TGTGCCAGCAGTGGCACAGGAGGGGAGACCCAGTACTTC. This translates into CASSGTGGETQYF.

The chain has TRBV6-1 and TRBJ2-3; D ambiguous. Trimming shortened V by 3 bases and J by 0 bases, and 13 bases separated the two germline ends. CDR3 length equals 16 residues. Germline values: CDR1 MNHNS, CDR2 SASEGT. Written as DNA, the CDR3 is TGTGCCAGCAGTGACCATGGGGATACTAGCACAGATACGCAGTATTTT. Its protein is CASSDHGDTSTDTQYF.

This chain links TRBV10-2 with TRBJ2-5; D not resolved. V shed 5 bases and J shed 5 bases, with 18 bases lying between them. CDR3 length: 15 amino acids. Germline CDR1 reads WSHSY; CDR2 reads SAAADI. CDR3: CASSRRRPVVETQYF. CDR3 nucleotides: TGCGCCAGCAGTCGTAGACGACCGGTCGTGGAGACCCAGTACTTC.

V and J are TRBV5-4 and TRBJ2-1; tentative D call: TRBD1 (6 bases). The CDR3 loop spans 14 amino acids. The germline V gene encodes CDR1 SGHNT and CDR2 YYREEE (reference sequence). The germline V and J ends were trimmed by 3 bases and 4 bases, with 11 bases remaining between them. The CDR3 sequence: CASSSGQTYNEQFF. The CDR3 DNA reads as TGTGCCAGCAGCTCCGGACAGACTTACAATGAGCAGTTCTTC.

The chain combines TRBV4-2 with TRBJ2-2, with TRBD1 matching over 7 bases. The CDR3 loop spans 15 amino acids. V was pared by 5 bases and J by 8 bases, with 11 bases of the junction left unmatched. Germline CDR1 and CDR2: LGHNA and YNFKEQ. The CDR3 loop reads CASSSRTGPPGELFF. The CDR3 DNA sequence: TGTGCCAGCAGCAGCCGGACAGGACCACCGGGGGAGCTGTTTTTT.

This clone was picked up one time. The CDR3: CASSSDGTVGKLFF. CDR3 in DNA: TGTGCCAGCAGCTCGGACGGGACAGTGGGAAAACTGTTTTTT. This chain uses TRBV14 with TRBJ1-4, with TRBD1 identical over 7 bases. CDR3 length equals 14 residues. V lost 5 bases and J lost 10; bases outside the gene matches: 10. Germline CDR1 reads SGHDN; CDR2 reads FVKESK.

V gene TRBV6-4 combines with J gene TRBJ2-3; no firm D call. The CDR3 totals 14 residues. Germline V gene sequence: CDR1 MRHNA, CDR2 SNTAGT. Trimming shortened V by 6 bases and J by 4 bases, and 14 bases separated the two germline ends. The CDR3 here is CASSPGPAADTQYF. CDR3 DNA sequence: TGTGCCAGCAGCCCCGGCCCGGCCGCAGATACGCAGTATTTT.